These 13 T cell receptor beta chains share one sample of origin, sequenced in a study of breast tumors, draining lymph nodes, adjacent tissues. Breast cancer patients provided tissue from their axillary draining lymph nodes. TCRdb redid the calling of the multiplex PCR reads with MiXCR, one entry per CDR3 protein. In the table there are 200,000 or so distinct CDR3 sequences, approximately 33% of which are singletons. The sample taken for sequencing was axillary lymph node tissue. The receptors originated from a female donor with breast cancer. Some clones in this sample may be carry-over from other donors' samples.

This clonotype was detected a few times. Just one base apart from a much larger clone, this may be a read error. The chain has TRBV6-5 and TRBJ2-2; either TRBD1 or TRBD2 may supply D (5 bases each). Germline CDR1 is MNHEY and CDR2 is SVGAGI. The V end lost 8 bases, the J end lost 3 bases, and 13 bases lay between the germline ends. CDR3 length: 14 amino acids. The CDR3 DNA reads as TGTGCCAGCGGGCGAGGGACCCACACCGGGGAGCTGTTTTTT. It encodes CASGRGTHTGELFF.

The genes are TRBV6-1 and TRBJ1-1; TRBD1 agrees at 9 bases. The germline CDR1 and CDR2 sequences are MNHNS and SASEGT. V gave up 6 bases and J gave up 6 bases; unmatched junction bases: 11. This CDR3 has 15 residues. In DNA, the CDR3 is TGTGCCAGCAGCAATTACAGGGGGCTTTTGGCTGAAGCTTTCTTT. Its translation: CASSNYRGLLAEAFF.

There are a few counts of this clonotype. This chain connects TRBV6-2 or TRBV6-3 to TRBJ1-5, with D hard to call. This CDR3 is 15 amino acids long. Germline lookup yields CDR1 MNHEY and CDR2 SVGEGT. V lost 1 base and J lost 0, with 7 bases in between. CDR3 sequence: CASSYWQASNQPQHF. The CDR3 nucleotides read TGTGCCAGCAGTTACTGGCAGGCTAGCAATCAGCCCCAGCATTTT.

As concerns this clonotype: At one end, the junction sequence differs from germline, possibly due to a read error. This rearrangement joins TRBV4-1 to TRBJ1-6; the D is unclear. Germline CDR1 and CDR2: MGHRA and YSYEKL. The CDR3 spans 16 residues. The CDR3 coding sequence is TGCGCCAGCAGCCAAGATAGAGCGGGGTATAATTCGCCCCTCCACTTT. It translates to CASSQDRAGYNSPLHF.

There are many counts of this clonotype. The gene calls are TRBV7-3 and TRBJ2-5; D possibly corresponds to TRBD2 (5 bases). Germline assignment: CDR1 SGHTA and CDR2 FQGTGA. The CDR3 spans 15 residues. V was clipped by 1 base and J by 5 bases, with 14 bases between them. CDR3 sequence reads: CASSLSSEGSETQYF. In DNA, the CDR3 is TGTGCCAGCAGCTTAAGTTCCGAGGGTTCCGAGACCCAGTACTTC.

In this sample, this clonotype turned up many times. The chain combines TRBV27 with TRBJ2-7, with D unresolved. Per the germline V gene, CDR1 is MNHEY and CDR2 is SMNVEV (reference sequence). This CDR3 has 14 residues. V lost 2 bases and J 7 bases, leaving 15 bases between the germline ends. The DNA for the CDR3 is TGTGCCAGCAGTTTAAGGGCAAATGTTTTGGAGCAGTACTTC. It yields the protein CASSLRANVLEQYF.

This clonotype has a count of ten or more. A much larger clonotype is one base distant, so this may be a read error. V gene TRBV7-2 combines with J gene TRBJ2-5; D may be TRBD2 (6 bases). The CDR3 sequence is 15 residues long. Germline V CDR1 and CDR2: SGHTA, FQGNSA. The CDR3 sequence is CASSSDVWEVETQHF. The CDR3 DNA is TGTGCCAGCAGCTCAGACGTCTGGGAGGTTGAGACCCAGCACTTC.

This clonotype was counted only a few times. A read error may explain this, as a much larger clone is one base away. CDR3 nucleotide sequence: TGTGCCAGCAGTTTAGCGGGAGTCTCCTACGATGAGCAGTTCTTC. Translated, it gives CASSLAGVSYDEQFF. The chain combines TRBV5-4 with TRBJ2-1; TRBD2 matches at 9 bases. CDR1 and CDR2 from the germline V gene are SGHNT and YYREEE (reference sequence). This CDR3 region has 15 residues.

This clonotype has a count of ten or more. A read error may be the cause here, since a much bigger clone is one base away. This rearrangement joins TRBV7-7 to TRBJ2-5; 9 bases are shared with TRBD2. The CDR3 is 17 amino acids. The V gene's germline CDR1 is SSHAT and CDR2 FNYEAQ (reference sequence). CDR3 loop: CASSLGRASGDQEPQYF. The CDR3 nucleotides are TGTGCTAGCAGCTTAGGAAGGGCTAGCGGGGACCAAGAGCCCCAGTACTTC.

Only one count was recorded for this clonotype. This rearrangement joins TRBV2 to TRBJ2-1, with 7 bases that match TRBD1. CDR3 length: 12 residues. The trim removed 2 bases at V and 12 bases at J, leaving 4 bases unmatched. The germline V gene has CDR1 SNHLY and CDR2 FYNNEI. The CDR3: CASSERGDRQFF. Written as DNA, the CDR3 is TGTGCCAGCAGTGAAAGAGGGGACAGGCAGTTCTTC. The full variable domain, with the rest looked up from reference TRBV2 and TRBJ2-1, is EPEVTQTPSHQVTQMGQEVILRCVPISNHLYFYWYRQILGQKVEFLVSFYNNEISEKSEIFDDQFSVERPDGSNFTLKIRSTKLEDSAMYFCASSERGDRQFFGPGTRLTVL.

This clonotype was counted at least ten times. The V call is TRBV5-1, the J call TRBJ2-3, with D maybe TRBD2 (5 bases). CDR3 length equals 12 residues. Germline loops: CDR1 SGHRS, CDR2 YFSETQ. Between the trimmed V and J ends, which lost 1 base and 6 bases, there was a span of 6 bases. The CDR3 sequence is CASSLRGDTQYF. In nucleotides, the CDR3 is TGCGCCAGCAGCTTGAGAGGGGATACGCAGTATTTT.

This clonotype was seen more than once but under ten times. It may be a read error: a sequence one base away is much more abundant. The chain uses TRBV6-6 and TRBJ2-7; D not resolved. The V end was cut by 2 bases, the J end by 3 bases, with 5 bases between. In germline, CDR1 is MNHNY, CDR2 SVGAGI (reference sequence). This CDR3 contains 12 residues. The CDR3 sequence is CASSYANYEQYF. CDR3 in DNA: TGTGCCAGCAGTTACGCGAACTACGAGCAGTACTTC.

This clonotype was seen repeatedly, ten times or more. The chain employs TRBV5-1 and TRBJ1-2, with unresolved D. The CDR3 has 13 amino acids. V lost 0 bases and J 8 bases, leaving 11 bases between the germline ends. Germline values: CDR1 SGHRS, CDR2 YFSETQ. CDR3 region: CASSLDGLLGYTF. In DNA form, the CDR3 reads TGCGCCAGCAGCTTGGACGGGCTATTAGGCTACACCTTC.